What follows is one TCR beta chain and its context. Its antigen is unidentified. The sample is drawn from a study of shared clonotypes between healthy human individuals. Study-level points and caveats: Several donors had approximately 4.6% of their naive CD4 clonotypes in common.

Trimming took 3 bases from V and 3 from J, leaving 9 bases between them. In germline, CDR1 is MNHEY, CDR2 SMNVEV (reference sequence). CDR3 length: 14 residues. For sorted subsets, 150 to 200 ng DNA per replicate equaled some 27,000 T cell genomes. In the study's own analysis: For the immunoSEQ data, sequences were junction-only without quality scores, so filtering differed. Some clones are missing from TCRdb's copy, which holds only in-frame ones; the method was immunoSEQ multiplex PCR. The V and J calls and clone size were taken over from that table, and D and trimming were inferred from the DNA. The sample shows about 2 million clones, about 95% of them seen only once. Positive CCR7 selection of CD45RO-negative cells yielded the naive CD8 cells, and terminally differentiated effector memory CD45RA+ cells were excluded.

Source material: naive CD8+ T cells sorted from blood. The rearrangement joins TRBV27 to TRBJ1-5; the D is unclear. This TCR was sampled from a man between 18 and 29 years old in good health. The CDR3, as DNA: TGTGCCAGCAGTTTGAAGGGATTCAATCAGCCCCAGCATTTT. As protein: CASSLKGFNQPQHF.